This section outlines one T cell receptor beta chain sequence together with its context. The data stem from a study of blood T cell repertoires in COVID-19. For the study at large: The origin of the acute and convalescent COVID-19 samples was the United States, Italy and Spain. Sources were T cells, B-cell-depleted T cells, or PBMCs; the material itself was cDNA or gDNA.

Using immunoSEQ multiplex PCR, the repertoire was profiled, and TCRdb retains in-frame clones only, with some absent. Of fewer than 400,000 clones in the sample, around 86% were seen once. The CDR3 loop spans 15 amino acids. J gave up 2 bases and V 1 base, and 1 base lay outside the gene matches. Germline CDR1 LGHDT, CDR2 YNNKEL (reference sequence). The chain recombines TRBV3-1 (or the pseudogene TRBV3-2) with TRBJ1-3, with TRBD1 matching 8 bases. The clonotype originates from a human donor in a cohort sampled during active COVID-19. Sequencing was performed on peripheral blood. CDR3 DNA: TGTGCCAGCAGCCAAGGGACAGGGCCTGGAAACACCATATATTTT. Amino acid sequence: CASSQGTGPGNTIYF.